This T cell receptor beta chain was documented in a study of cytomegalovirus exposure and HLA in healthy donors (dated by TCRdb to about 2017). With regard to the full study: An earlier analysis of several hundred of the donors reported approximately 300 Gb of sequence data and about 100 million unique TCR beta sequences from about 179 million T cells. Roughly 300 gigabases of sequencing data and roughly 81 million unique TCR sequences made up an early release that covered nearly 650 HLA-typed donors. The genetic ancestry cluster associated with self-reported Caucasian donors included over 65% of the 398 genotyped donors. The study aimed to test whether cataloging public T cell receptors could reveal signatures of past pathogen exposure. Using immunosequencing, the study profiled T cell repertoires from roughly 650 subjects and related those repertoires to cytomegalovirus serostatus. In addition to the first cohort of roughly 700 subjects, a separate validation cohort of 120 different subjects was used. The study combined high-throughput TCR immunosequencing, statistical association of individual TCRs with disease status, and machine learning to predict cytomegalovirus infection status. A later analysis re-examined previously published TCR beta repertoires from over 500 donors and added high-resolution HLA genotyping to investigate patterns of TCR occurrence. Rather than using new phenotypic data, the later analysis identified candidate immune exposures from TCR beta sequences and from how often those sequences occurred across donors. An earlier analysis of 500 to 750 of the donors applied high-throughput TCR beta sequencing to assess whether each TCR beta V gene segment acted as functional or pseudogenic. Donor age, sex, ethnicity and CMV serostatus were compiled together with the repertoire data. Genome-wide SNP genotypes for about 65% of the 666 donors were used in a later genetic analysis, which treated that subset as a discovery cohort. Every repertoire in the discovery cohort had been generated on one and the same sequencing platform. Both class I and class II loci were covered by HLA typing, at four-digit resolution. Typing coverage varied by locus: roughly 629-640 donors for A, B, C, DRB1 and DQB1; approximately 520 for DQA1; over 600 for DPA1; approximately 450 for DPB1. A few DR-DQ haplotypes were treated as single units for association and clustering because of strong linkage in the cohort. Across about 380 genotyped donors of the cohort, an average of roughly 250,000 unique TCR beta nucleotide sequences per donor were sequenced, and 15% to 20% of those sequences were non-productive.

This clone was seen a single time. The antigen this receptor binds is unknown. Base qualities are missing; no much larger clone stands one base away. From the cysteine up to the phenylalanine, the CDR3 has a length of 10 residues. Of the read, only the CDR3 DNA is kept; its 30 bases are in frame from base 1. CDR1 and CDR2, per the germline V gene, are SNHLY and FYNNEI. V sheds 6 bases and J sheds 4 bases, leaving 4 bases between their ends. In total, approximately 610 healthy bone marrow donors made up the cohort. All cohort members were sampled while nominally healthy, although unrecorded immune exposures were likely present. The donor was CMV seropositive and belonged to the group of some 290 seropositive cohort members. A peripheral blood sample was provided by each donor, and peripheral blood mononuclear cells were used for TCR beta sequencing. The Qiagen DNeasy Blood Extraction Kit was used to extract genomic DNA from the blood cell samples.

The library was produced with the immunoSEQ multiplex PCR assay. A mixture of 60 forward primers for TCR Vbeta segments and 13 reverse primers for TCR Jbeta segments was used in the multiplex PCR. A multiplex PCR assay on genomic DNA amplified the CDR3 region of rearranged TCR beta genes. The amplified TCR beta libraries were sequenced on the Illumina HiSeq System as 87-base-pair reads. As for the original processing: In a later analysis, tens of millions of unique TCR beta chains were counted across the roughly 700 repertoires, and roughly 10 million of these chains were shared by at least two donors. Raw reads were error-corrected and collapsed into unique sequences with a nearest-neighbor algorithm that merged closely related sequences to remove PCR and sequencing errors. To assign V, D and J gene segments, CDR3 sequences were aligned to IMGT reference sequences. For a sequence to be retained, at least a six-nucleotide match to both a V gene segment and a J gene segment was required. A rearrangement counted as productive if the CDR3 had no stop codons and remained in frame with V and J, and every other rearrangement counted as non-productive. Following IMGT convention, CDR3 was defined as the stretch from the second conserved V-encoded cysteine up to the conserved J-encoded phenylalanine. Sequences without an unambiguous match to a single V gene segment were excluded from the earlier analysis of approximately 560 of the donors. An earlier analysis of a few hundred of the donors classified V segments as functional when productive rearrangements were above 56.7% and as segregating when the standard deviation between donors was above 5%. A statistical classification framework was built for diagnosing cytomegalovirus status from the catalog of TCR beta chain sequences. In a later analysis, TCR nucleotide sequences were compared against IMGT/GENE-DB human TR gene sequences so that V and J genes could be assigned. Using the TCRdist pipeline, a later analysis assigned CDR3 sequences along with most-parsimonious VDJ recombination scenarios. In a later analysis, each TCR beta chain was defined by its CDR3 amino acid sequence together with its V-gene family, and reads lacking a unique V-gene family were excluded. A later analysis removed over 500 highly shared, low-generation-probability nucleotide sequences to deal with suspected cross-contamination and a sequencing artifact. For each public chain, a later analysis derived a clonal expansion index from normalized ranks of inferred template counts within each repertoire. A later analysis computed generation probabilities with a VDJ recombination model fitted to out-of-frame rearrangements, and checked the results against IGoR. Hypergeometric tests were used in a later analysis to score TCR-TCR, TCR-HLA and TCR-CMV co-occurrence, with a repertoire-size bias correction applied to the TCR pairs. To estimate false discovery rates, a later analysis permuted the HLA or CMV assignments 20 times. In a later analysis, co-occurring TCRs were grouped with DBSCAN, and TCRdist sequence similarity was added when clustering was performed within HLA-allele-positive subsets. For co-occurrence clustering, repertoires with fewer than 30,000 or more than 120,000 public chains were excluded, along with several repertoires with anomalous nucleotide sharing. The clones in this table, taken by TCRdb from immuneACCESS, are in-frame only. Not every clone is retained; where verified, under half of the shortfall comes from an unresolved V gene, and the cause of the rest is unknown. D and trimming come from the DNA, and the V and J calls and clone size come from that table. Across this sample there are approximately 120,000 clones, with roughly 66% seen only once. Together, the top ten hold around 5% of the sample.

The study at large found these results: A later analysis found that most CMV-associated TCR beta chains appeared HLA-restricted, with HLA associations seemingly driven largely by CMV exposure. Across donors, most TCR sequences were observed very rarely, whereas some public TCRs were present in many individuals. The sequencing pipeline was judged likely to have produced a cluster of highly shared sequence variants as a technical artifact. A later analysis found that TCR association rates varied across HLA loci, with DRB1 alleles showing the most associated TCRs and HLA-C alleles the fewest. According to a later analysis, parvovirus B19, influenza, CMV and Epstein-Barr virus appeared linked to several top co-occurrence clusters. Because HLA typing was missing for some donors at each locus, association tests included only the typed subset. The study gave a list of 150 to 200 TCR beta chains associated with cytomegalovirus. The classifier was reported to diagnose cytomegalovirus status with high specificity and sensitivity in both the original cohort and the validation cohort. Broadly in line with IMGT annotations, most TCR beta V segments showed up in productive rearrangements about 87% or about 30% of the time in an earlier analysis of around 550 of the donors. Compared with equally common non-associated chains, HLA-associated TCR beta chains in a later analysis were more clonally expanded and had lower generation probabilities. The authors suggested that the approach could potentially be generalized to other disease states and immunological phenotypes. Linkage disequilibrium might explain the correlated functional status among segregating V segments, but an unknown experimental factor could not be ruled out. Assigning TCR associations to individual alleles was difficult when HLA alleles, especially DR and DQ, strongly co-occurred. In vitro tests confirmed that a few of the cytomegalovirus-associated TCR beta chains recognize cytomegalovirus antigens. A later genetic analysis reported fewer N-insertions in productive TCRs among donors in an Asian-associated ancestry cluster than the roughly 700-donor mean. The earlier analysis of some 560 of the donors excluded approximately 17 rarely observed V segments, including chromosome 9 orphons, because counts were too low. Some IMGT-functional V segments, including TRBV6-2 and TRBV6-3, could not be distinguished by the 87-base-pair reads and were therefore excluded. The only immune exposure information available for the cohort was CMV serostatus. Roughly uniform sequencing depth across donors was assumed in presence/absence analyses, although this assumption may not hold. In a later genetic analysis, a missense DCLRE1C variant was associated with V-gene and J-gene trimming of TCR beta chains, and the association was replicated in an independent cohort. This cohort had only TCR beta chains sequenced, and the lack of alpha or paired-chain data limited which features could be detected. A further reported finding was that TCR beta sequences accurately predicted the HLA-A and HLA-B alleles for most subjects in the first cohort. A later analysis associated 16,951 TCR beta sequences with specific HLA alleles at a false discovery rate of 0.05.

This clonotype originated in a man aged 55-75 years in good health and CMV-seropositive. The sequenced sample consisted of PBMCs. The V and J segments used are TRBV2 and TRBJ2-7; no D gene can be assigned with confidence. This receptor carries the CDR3 CASSTYEQYF. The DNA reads TGTGCCAGCAGCACTTACGAGCAGTACTTC.